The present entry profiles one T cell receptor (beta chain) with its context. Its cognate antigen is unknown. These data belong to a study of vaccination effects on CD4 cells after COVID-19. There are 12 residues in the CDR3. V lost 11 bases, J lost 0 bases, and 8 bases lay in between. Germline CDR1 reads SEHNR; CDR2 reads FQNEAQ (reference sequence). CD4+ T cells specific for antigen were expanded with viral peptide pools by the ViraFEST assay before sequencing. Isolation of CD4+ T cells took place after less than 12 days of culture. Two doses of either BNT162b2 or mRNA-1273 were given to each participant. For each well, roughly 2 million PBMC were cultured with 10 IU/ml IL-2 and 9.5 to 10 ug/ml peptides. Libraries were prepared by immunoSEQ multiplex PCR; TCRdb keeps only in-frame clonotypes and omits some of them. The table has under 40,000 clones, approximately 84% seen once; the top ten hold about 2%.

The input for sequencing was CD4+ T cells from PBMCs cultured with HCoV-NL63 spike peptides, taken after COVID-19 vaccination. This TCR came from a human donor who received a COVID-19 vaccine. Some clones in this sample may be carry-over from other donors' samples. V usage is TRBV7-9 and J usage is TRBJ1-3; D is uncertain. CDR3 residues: CAGHSSGNTIYF. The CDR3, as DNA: TGTGCCGGGCACAGCTCTGGAAACACCATATATTTT.